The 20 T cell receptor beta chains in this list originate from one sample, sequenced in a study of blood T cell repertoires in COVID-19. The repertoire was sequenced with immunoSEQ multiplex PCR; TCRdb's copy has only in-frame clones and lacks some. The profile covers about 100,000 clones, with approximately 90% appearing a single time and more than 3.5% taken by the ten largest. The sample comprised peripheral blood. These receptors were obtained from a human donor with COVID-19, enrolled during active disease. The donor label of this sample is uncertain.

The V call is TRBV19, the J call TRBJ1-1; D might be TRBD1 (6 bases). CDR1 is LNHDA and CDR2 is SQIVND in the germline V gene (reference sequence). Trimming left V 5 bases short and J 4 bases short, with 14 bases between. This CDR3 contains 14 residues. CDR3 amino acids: CASSLRGGGTEAFF. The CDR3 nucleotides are TGTGCCAGTAGTTTGAGGGGAGGGGGCACTGAAGCTTTCTTT.

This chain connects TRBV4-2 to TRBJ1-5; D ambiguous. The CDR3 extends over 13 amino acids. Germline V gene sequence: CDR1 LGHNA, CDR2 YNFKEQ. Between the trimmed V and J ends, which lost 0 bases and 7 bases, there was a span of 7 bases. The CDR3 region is CASSQDWQQPQHF. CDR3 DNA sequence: TGTGCCAGCAGCCAAGATTGGCAGCAGCCCCAGCATTTT.

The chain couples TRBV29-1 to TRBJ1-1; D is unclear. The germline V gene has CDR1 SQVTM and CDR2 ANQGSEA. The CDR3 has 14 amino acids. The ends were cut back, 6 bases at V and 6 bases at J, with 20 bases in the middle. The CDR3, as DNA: TGCAGCGTCGATACGGGAGCCCGAGGCGCTGAAGCTTTCTTT. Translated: CSVDTGARGAEAFF.

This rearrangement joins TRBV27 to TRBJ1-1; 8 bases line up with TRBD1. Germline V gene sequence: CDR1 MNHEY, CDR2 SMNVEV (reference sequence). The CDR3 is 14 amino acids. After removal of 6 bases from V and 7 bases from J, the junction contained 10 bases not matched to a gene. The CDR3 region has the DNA TGTGCCAGCAGGACCCTCTTTGACAGGGGTGAAGCTTTCTTT. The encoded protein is CASRTLFDRGEAFF.

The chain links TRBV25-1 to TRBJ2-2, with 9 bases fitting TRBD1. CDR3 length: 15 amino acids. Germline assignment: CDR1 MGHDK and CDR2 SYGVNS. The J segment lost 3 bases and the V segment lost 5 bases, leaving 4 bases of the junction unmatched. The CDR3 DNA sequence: TGTGCCAGCAGTCTCCGGACAGGGGACACCGGGGAGCTGTTTTTT. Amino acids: CASSLRTGDTGELFF.

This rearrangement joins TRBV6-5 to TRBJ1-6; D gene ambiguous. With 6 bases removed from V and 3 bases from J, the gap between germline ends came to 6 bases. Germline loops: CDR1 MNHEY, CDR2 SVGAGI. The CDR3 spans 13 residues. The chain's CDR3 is CASSGNYNSPLHF. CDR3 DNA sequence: TGTGCCAGCAGCGGGAACTATAATTCACCCCTCCACTTT.

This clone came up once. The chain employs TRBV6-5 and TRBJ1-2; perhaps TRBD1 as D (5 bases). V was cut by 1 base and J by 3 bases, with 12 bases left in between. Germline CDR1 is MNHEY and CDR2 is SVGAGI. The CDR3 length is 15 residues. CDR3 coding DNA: TGTGCCAGCAGTTACTATAGGGGTGGGGACTATGGCTACACCTTC. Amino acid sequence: CASSYYRGGDYGYTF.

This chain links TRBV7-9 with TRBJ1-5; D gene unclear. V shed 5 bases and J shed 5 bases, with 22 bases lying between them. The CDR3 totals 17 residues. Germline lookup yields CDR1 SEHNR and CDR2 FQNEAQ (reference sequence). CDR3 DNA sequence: TGTGCCAGCAGCCAAGAGGTACTCCAAAAACGGCATCAGCCCCAGCATTTT. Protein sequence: CASSQEVLQKRHQPQHF. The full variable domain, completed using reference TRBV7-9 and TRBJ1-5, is DTGVSQNPRHKITKRGQNVTFRCDPISEHNRLYWYRQTLGQGPEFLTYFQNEAQLEKSRLLSDRFSAERPKGSFSTLEIQRTEQGDSAMYLCASSQEVLQKRHQPQHFGDGTRLSIL.

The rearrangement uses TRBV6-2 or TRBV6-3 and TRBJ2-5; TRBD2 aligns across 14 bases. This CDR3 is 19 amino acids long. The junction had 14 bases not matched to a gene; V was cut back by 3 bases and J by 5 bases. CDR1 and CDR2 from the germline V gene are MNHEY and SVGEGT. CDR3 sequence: CASSYRPGTSGGRRETQYF. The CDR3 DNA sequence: TGTGCCAGCAGTTATAGACCCGGGACTAGCGGGGGTCGGCGGGAGACCCAGTACTTC.

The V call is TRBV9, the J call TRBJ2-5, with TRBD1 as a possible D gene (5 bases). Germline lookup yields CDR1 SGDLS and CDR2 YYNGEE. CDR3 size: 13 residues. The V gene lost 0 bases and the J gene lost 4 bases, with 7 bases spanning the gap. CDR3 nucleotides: TGTGCCAGCAGCGTAGGACAGTTAGAGACCCAGTACTTC. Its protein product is CASSVGQLETQYF.

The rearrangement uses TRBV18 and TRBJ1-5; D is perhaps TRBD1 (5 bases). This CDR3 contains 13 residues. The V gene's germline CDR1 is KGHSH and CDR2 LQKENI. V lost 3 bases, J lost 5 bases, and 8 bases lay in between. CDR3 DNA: TGTGCCAGCTCACCGGAACAGGATCAGCCCCAGCATTTT. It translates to CASSPEQDQPQHF.

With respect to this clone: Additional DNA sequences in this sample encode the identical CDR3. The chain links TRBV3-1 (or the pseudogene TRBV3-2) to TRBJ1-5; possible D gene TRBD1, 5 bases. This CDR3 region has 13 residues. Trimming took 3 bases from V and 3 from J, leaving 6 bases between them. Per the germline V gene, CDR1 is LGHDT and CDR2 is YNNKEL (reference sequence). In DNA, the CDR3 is TGTGCCAGCAGCCAGGACACCAATCAGCCCCAGCATTTT. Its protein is CASSQDTNQPQHF.

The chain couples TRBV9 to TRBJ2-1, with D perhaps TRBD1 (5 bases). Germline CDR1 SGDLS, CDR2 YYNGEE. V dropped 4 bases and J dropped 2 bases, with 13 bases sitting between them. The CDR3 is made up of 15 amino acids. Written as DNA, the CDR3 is TGTGCCAGCAGCAACAGTGACAGCGCCTACAATGAGCAGTTCTTC. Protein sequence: CASSNSDSAYNEQFF.

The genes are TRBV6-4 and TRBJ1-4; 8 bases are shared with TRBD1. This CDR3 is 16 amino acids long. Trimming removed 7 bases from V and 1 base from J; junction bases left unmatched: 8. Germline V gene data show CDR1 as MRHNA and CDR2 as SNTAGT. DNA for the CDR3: TGTGCCAGCAACTGGGACAGGCGGAAAACTAATGAAAAACTGTTTTTT. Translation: CASNWDRRKTNEKLFF.

CDR3 DNA: TGCGCCAGCAGGTCCACTCGACAGGGTCGAGTACTGTTTTTT. Translated, it gives CASRSTRQGRVLFF. The V call is TRBV5-1, the J call TRBJ1-4; 7 bases are a match to TRBD1. The ends lost 5 bases at V and 13 bases at J; junction bases unmatched: 14. Germline V lookup: CDR1 SGHRS, CDR2 YFSETQ. This CDR3 spans 14 amino acids. The complete variable domain, with remaining parts taken from reference TRBV5-1 and TRBJ1-4, reads KAGVTQTPRYLIKTRGQQVTLSCSPISGHRSVSWYQQTPGQGLQFLFEYFSETQRNKGNFPGRFSGRQFSNSRSEMNVSTLELGDSALYLCASRSTRQGRVLFFGSGTQLSVL.

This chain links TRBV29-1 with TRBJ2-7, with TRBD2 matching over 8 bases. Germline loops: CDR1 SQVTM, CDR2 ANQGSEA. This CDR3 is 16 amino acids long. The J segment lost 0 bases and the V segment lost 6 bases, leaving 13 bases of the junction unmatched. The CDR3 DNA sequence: TGCAGCGTACACTTCTCCCGCGGGAGGAACTCCTACGAGCAGTACTTC. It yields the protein CSVHFSRGRNSYEQYF.

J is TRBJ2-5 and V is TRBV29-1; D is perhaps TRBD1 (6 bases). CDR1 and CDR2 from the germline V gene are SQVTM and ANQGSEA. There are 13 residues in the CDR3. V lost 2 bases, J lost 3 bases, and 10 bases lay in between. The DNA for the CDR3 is TGCAGCGTTGAACGGACAGCAGAAGAGACCCAGTACTTC. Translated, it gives CSVERTAEETQYF.

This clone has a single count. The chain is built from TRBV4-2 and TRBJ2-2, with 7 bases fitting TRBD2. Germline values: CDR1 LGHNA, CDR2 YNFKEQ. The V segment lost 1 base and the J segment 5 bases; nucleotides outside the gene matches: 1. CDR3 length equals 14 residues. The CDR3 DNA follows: TGTGCCAGCAGCCAAGTGGGGGGGACCGGGGAGCTGTTTTTT. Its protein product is CASSQVGGTGELFF.

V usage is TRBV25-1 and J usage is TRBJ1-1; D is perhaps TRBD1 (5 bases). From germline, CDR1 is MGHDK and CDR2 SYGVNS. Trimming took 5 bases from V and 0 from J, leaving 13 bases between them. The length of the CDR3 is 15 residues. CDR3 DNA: TGTGCCAGCAGTCACGCCCCAGGGCTGAACACTGAAGCTTTCTTT. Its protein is CASSHAPGLNTEAFF.

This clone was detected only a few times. The CDR3 sequence: CASSSETTSGNTIYF. In nucleotides, the CDR3 is TGTGCCAGCAGCTCCGAAACTACCTCTGGAAACACCATATATTTT. The rearrangement links TRBV5-5 to TRBJ1-3; unclear D gene. V dropped 3 bases and J dropped 0 bases, with 10 bases sitting between them. CDR1 SGHKS and CDR2 YYEKEE come from the germline V gene (reference sequence). CDR3 length: 15 amino acids.